Following are 15 T cell receptor beta chains from one sample sequenced in a study of T cells in Graves' hyperthyroidism and ophthalmopathy. Researchers took RNA transcripts and amplified the TCR beta CDR3 regions from them. The HTBI primer set served for first-round RT-PCR of the TCR CDR3. From the multiplex PCR reads, TCRdb called clonotypes with MiXCR, one entry per CDR3 protein. This sample yields about 420,000 distinct CDR3 sequences, of which about an eighth are seen a single time; about 5% belongs to the top ten. Sequencing was carried out using blood. These receptor sequences come from a woman between 18 and 29 years old with Graves' hyperthyroidism.

This clonotype was picked up a small number of times. The chain joins TRBV2 to TRBJ1-3, with D perhaps matching TRBD1 (5 bases). The CDR3 loop spans 15 amino acids. Germline CDR1 reads SNHLY; CDR2 reads FYNNEI. Deletions cut 3 bases from V and 7 bases from J, with 16 bases between. Here the CDR3 reads CASSDGQGLLNTIYF. The CDR3 coding sequence is TGTGCCAGCAGTGATGGCCAGGGTCTATTGAACACCATATATTTT.

This clonotype was found many times. This sequence joins TRBV7-2 and TRBJ2-1, with D possibly being TRBD2 (6 bases). The CDR3 sequence is 14 residues long. V was cut by 0 bases and J by 8 bases, with 11 bases left in between. Looked up from germline, CDR1 is SGHTA and CDR2 is FQGNSA. CDR3 amino acids: CASSLARESDEQFF. In nucleotides, the CDR3 is TGTGCCAGCAGCTTAGCGCGGGAAAGCGATGAGCAGTTCTTC.

In its sample, this clonotype was seen a few times. The rearrangement uses TRBV18 and TRBJ2-2; TRBD2 agrees at 7 bases. Per germline, CDR1 KGHSH and CDR2 LQKENI. There are 15 residues in the CDR3. Germline trimming cut 8 bases from V and 5 bases from J; bases unmatched to any gene: 11. Here the CDR3 reads CASRAGREQTGELFF. The CDR3 nucleotides read TGTGCCAGCCGGGCCGGGCGGGAGCAGACCGGGGAGCTGTTTTTT.

This clonotype was counted many times. The chain uses TRBV6-2 or TRBV6-3 and TRBJ1-1, with 8 bases aligning to TRBD1. This CDR3 comprises 12 residues. V trimming: 8 bases; J trimming: 7 bases; junction bases outside the gene matches: 6. Per the germline V gene, CDR1 is MNHEY and CDR2 is SVGEGT. The CDR3 DNA is TGTGCCAGCGGATTGGACAGGGTTGAAGCTTTCTTT. This encodes CASGLDRVEAFF.

This clonotype came up many times. The chain combines TRBV28 with TRBJ1-5; 9 nucleotides line up with TRBD1. In germline, CDR1 is MDHEN, CDR2 SYDVKM. J was trimmed by 6 bases and V by 4 bases; bases with no gene match: 4. The CDR3 covers 14 residues. CDR3 in amino acids: CASSSGQGTQPQHF. CDR3 nucleotide sequence: TGTGCCAGCAGTTCTGGACAGGGGACTCAGCCCCAGCATTTT.

Many counts were recorded for this clonotype. This chain connects TRBV27 to TRBJ2-5; D may be TRBD1 (5 bases). The ends were cut back, 8 bases at V and 5 bases at J, with 18 bases in the middle. This CDR3 spans 14 amino acids. Germline V gene sequence: CDR1 MNHEY, CDR2 SMNVEV (reference sequence). CDR3 sequence (DNA): TGTGCCAGCGGACCCAGGGCACAGGCTGAGACCCAGTACTTC. This sequence encodes CASGPRAQAETQYF.

The sample holds many counts of this clonotype. The V gene is TRBV20-1, the J gene TRBJ2-2, with D uncertain. Germline assignment: CDR1 DFQATT and CDR2 SNEGSKA (reference sequence). This CDR3 has 15 residues. With 0 bases removed from V and 3 bases from J, the gap between germline ends came to 11 bases. CDR3 nucleotide sequence: TGCAGTGCTAGAGATCGTAGACATGACACCGGGGAGCTGTTTTTT. It encodes CSARDRRHDTGELFF.

The CDR3 region is CATSEWTSGDSYNEQFF. The CDR3 region has the DNA TGTGCCACCAGTGAGTGGACTAGCGGGGACTCCTACAATGAGCAGTTCTTC. The V gene is TRBV24-1, the J gene TRBJ2-1, with 12 bases identical to TRBD2. Per the germline V gene, CDR1 is KGHDR and CDR2 is SFDVKD. This CDR3 contains 17 residues. V trimming: 4 bases; J trimming: 0 bases; junction bases outside the gene matches: 3.

The gene calls are TRBV7-3 and TRBJ2-2; 8 bases line up with TRBD2. V shed 5 bases and J 6 bases; nucleotides not matched to a gene: 11. Germline-derived CDR1 and CDR2 are SGHTA and FQGTGA. The CDR3 extends over 16 amino acids. This CDR3 is CASSPLWAGGSGELFF. DNA of the CDR3: TGTGCCAGCAGCCCTCTCTGGGCGGGAGGTTCCGGGGAGCTGTTTTTT.

This clonotype was found a few times. The genes are TRBV9 and TRBJ1-1, with D unresolved. V lost 4 bases to trimming and J lost 0 bases, with 13 bases between them. Germline V gene data show CDR1 as SGDLS and CDR2 as YYNGEE. The CDR3 totals 15 residues. This chain's CDR3 is CASSPTAGMNTEAFF. As DNA, the CDR3 is TGTGCCAGCAGCCCTACGGCCGGAATGAACACTGAAGCTTTCTTT.

Ten or more counts support this clonotype. The chain joins TRBV5-1 to TRBJ1-4, with D tentatively TRBD1 (5 bases). The CDR3 has 15 residues. The germline V and J ends were trimmed by 4 bases and 4 bases, with 14 bases remaining between them. Germline V gives CDR1 SGHRS, CDR2 YFSETQ. The CDR3 here is CASSTRGDFNEKLFF. CDR3 DNA: TGCGCCAGCAGCACCCGTGGGGACTTTAATGAAAAACTGTTTTTT.

This clonotype showed up many times. The V gene is TRBV6-1, the J gene TRBJ1-5; D not certain. The CDR3 covers 15 residues. The V gene's germline CDR1 is MNHNS and CDR2 SASEGT. The germline V and J ends were trimmed by 0 bases and 0 bases, with 6 bases remaining between them. The CDR3 sequence is CASSEARGSNQPQHF. The CDR3 coding sequence is TGTGCCAGCAGTGAAGCACGGGGTAGCAATCAGCCCCAGCATTTT.

A few counts support this clonotype. CDR3 amino acids: CASSTFRGVNEQFF. The CDR3 bases are TGTGCCAGTAGTACTTTCCGGGGGGTGAATGAGCAGTTCTTC. This chain connects TRBV19 to TRBJ2-1, with 7 bases lining up with TRBD2. With 4 bases clipped from V and 7 bases from J, the junction kept 7 bases outside the gene matches. This CDR3 has 14 amino acids. Germline CDR1 reads LNHDA; CDR2 reads SQIVND (reference sequence). The variable domain in full, completed from reference TRBV19 and TRBJ2-1, reads DGGITQSPKYLFRKEGQNVTLSCEQNLNHDAMYWYRQDPGQGLRLIYYSQIVNDFQKGDIAEGYSVSREKKESFPLTVTSAQKNPTAFYLCASSTFRGVNEQFFGPGTRLTVL.

This clonotype was recorded at least ten times. The chain uses TRBV27 and TRBJ1-2, with 7 bases lining up with TRBD1. J lost 5 bases, V lost 5 bases, and 8 bases had no gene match. Germline V lookup: CDR1 MNHEY, CDR2 SMNVEV (reference sequence). There are 14 residues in the CDR3. This CDR3 is CASSLNRGEYGYTF. CDR3 DNA: TGTGCCAGCAGTCTAAACAGGGGAGAGTATGGCTACACCTTC.

This clonotype was observed at least ten times. The chain uses TRBV28 and TRBJ2-7; 7 nucleotides align to TRBD1. This CDR3 has 15 amino acids. From germline, CDR1 is MDHEN and CDR2 SYDVKM. After removal of 5 bases from V and 3 bases from J, the junction contained 10 bases not matched to a gene. The CDR3 is CASSPSIDRDYEQYF. Written as DNA, the CDR3 is TGTGCCAGCAGTCCATCAATCGACAGGGACTACGAGCAGTACTTC.